The rows below give T cell receptor beta chains drawn from one sample of a study of T cell changes during pregnancy in multiple sclerosis. Clones were read by immunoSEQ multiplex PCR, and TCRdb kept only the in-frame ones, dropping some. The data hold some 40,000 clones, with around 93% observed a single time. The sequenced sample was CD4+ T cells from peripheral blood mononuclear cells, obtained after pregnancy. These TCRs come from a female donor with multiple sclerosis, enrolled in a pregnancy study. Both conserved end residues are part of each CDR3. The D gene is left open where the match is weak. Rows may omit the clone size; those that give it use once, few, many or a size class.

CDR3 DNA | CDR3 protein | clone size | V gene | D gene | J gene
TGTGCCAGTAGTCCACCCACTCTCACTCCGGGAAACACCATATATTTT | CASSPPTLTPGNTIYF | . | TRBV19 | . | TRBJ1-3
TGTGCCAGCAGCTTGGGACAGGGGAAGGGGACCCAGTACTTC | CASSLGQGKGTQYF | . | TRBV5-4 | TRBD1 | TRBJ2-5
TGTGCCAGTAGTTCCCGCCGCGGGGGGGAAAAGATCTATGGCTACACCTTC | CASSSRRGGEKIYGYTF | . | TRBV19 | . | TRBJ1-2
TGTGCCAGCAGCTGGGGGGGCCCCACAGGGAATACCGGGGAGCTGTTTTTT | CASSWGGPTGNTGELFF | . | TRBV11-2 | . | TRBJ2-2
TGCGCCAGCAGCCCGGGGACTAGCTGGGAAGAGACCCAGTACTTC | CASSPGTSWEETQYF | . | TRBV5-1 | TRBD2 | TRBJ2-5
TGCGCCAGCAGCTTGTTCAGGGGGTCGAACACCGGGGAGCTGTTTTTT | CASSLFRGSNTGELFF | . | TRBV5-1 | TRBD1 | TRBJ2-2
TGTGCCAGCAGTTCCCATAGCTACCAAACCTACGAGCAGTACTTC | CASSSHSYQTYEQYF | . | TRBV27 | . | TRBJ2-7
TGTGCCAGCAGCAATCACCGGGACAGACGGCATGAGCAGTTCTTC | CASSNHRDRRHEQFF | . | TRBV4-2 | TRBD1 | TRBJ2-1
TGTGCCACCAGCACCCGACAGGGGGATGGGAGACTGTTTTTT | CATSTRQGDGRLFF | . | TRBV15 | TRBD1 | TRBJ1-4
TGTGCCAGCAGCCTACGGACTAGCGGGGGCCTACGCACAGATACGCAGTATTTT | CASSLRTSGGLRTDTQYF | . | TRBV7-2 | TRBD2 | TRBJ2-3
TGTGCCAGTAGTATCTTCCAGGAAGGCTATGGCTACACCTTC | CASSIFQEGYGYTF | . | TRBV19 | . | TRBJ1-2
TGTGCCAGCAGCCGGGGGGGGTCTAATGAAAAACTGTTTTTT | CASSRGGSNEKLFF | . | TRBV6-5 | . | TRBJ1-4
TGCGCCAGCAGCAGGACAGGGGCCGCGGCTCCTACCGAAAAACTGTTTTTT | CASSRTGAAAPTEKLFF | . | TRBV5-1 | TRBD1 | TRBJ1-4
TGTGCCAGCAGCTTAGCTGGGCCGAACACTGAAGCTTTCTTT | CASSLAGPNTEAFF | . | TRBV7-9 | . | TRBJ1-1
TGTGCCAGCAGTTTCGCGACAGTTAATGAAAAACTGTTTTTT | CASSFATVNEKLFF | . | TRBV27 | . | TRBJ1-4
TGCGCCAGCAGCTCACAGGGTAGAGGAGAAAAACTGTTTTTT | CASSSQGRGEKLFF | . | TRBV4-1 | . | TRBJ1-4
TGCGCCAGCAGCCTGACAGCCACAGATACGCAGTATTTT | CASSLTATDTQYF | . | TRBV5-1 | . | TRBJ2-3
TGTGCCAGTAGCCTCAGTTGGGCGGGGGGGCCATACAATGAGCAGTTCTTC | CASSLSWAGGPYNEQFF | . | TRBV19 | TRBD2 | TRBJ2-1
TGTGCCCAAACGTGGGGACGGGGGACTGAAGCTTTCTTT | CAQTWGRGTEAFF | . | TRBV30 | . | TRBJ1-1
TGTGCCAGCTCACCCGGGACAGGGGGCTATGGCTACACCTTC | CASSPGTGGYGYTF | once | TRBV18 | TRBD1 | TRBJ1-2
TGTGCCAGCAGCTACCGGTCCGGGGGGGCGAAGACCCAGTACTTC | CASSYRSGGAKTQYF | . | TRBV6-4 | TRBD2 | TRBJ2-5
TGCGCCAGCAGGGACAGGGGGGTTGAGCAGTTCTTC | CASRDRGVEQFF | . | TRBV4-1 | TRBD1 | TRBJ2-1
TGTGCCTGGGGACTACGACATTCCTATGGCTACACCTTC | CAWGLRHSYGYTF | . | TRBV30 | . | TRBJ1-2
TGTGCCAGCAGCACAGGACAAAGGGGCCCTGCCTACAATGAGCAGTTCTTC | CASSTGQRGPAYNEQFF | . | TRBV7-6 | . | TRBJ2-1
TGTGCCAGCAGTGAAACATTAGGCGGGGGGCCAAGACTCGATGAGCAGTTCTTC | CASSETLGGGPRLDEQFF | . | TRBV25-1 | TRBD2 | TRBJ2-1
TGCGCCAGCAGCTTGGCCGGGACAGAGAAAGAGACCCAGTACTTC | CASSLAGTEKETQYF | . | TRBV5-1 | TRBD1 | TRBJ2-5
TGTGCCAGCAGTTTACAGACTTATACTGAAAAACTGTTTTTT | CASSLQTYTEKLFF | . | TRBV7-9 | . | TRBJ1-4
TGTGCCAGCAGTGAACTACCTAGCGGGGGGGCGCTGTTTTTT | CASSELPSGGALFF | . | TRBV2 | TRBD2 | TRBJ2-2
TGTGCCAGCAGCCAAGCGATTCAGGGGGAGCTGTTTTTT | CASSQAIQGELFF | . | TRBV4-2 | . | TRBJ2-2
TGTGCCAGCAGCGGGCCCCGGGACAGGGTTGCCTACGAGCAGTACTTC | CASSGPRDRVAYEQYF | . | TRBV7-8 | TRBD1 | TRBJ2-7
TGTGCCAGCAGCTTAGGATCCAGGCGTGCAACTAATGAAAAACTGTTTTTT | CASSLGSRRATNEKLFF | . | TRBV11-2 | . | TRBJ1-4
TGTGCCATCAGTGAGTCGGGAGGGGTTAGCACAGATACGCAGTATTTT | CAISESGGVSTDTQYF | . | TRBV10-3 | TRBD2 | TRBJ2-3
TGTGCCAGCAGCGAGGCTAGCGGGGAATACGAGCAGTACTTC | CASSEASGEYEQYF | . | TRBV5-4 | TRBD2 | TRBJ2-7
TGCGCCAGCAGCTTGGAACCAGCGGGGGCCTTTACTAGCACAGATACGCAGTATTTT | CASSLEPAGAFTSTDTQYF | . | TRBV5-1 | TRBD2 | TRBJ2-3
TGTGCCAGCTCACCAAGGACACCTAAGCTCGAAGCTTTCTTT | CASSPRTPKLEAFF | . | TRBV18 | . | TRBJ1-1
TGCGCCAGCAGTGCTAGCGGGGGGGCTTTCGGGGAGCTGTTTTTT | CASSASGGAFGELFF | . | TRBV10-2 | TRBD2 | TRBJ2-2
TGTGCCAGCCGGGACAGGACGGGGAATGAAAAACTGTTTTTT | CASRDRTGNEKLFF | . | TRBV2 | TRBD1 | TRBJ1-4
TGTGCCAGCAGTCCGGGGGGGACAGTATATAATTCACCTCTCCACTTT | CASSPGGTVYNSPLHF | once | TRBV27 | TRBD1 | TRBJ1-6
TGTGCCAGCAGCTTAGCCTCTCAGCGGGGGGGATACAATGAGCAGTTCTTC | CASSLASQRGGYNEQFF | . | TRBV7-2 | TRBD2 | TRBJ2-1
TGCGCCAGCAGCCAAGTCGGAAGGGGGCGTGACGAGCAGTACTTC | CASSQVGRGRDEQYF | . | TRBV4-1 | TRBD1 | TRBJ2-7
TGTGCCACCGAGAGTGGCTACACCTTC | CATESGYTF | . | TRBV28 | . | TRBJ1-2
TGTGCCAGCAGCAACGGGGACAGTACCTCTCGGGAGCAGTACTTC | CASSNGDSTSREQYF | . | TRBV11-1 | TRBD1 | TRBJ2-7
TGTGCCAGCAGTCTCGGGAGCACAGATACGCAGTATTTT | CASSLGSTDTQYF | . | TRBV6-1 | . | TRBJ2-3
TGTGCCAGCAGCCAGCCCGGACAGGGTGCTGACGAGCAGTACTTC | CASSQPGQGADEQYF | few | TRBV4-2 | TRBD1 | TRBJ2-7
TGTGCCAGTAGTAGCGACAGGCAGAGAGGGACCCAGTACTTC | CASSSDRQRGTQYF | . | TRBV19 | . | TRBJ2-5